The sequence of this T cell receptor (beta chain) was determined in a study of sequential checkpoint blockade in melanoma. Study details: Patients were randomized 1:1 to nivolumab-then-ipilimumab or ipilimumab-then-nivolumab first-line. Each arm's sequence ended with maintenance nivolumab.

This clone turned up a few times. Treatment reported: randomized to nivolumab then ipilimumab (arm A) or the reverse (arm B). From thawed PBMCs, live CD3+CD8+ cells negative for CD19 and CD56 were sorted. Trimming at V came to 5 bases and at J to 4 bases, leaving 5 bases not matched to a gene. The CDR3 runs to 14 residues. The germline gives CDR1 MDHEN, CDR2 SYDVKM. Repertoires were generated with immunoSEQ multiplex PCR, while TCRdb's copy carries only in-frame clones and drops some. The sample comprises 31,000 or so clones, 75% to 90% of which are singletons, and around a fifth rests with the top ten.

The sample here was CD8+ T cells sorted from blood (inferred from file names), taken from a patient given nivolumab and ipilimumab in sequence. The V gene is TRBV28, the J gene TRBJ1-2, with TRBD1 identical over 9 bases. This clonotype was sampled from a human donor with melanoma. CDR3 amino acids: CASSRTGGGYGYTF. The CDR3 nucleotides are TGTGCCAGCAGTCGCACAGGGGGCGGCTATGGCTACACCTTC.